This T cell receptor (beta chain) was found in a study of blood T cell repertoires in COVID-19. For the study at large: PBMCs, B-cell-depleted T cells, or T cells provided the cDNA or gDNA that made up the material.

Germline CDR1 reads SGHDN; CDR2 reads FVKESK. V dropped 0 bases and J dropped 1 base, with 18 bases sitting between them. The length of the CDR3 is 19 residues. Libraries were prepared by immunoSEQ multiplex PCR; TCRdb keeps only in-frame clonotypes and omits some of them. The table has 40,000 to 65,000 clones, about three quarters seen once; the top ten hold 15%. This chain connects TRBV14 to TRBJ2-2; D call uncertain. Source material: peripheral blood. This receptor was obtained from a human donor with active or convalescent COVID-19. The donor label of this sample is uncertain. CDR3 sequence: CASSQDRGLIGWNTGELFF. The CDR3 DNA reads TGTGCCAGCAGCCAAGATCGAGGTCTCATCGGGTGGAACACCGGGGAGCTGTTTTTT.